In this sample, the clone carrying this T cell receptor beta chain turned up once. In the original workflow: Estimation of nucleated cell counts relied on the amplification of reference gene primers. Method: immunoSEQ multiplex PCR; TCRdb's copy keeps in-frame clones and lacks some. V and J calls and clone size follow that table, whereas D and trimming were derived from the DNA. Here the sample spans 200,000 to 300,000 clones, about 73% being singletons. The record originates from a study of blood T cell repertoires in COVID-19. Study as a whole: There were acute and convalescent COVID-19 samples, and they came from the United States, Italy and Spain. PBMCs, B-cell-depleted T cells, or T cells were the source of the cDNA or gDNA that made up the material.

V shed 0 bases and J 4 bases; nucleotides not matched to a gene: 14. The CDR3 is 18 residues long. Germline CDR1 and CDR2: SGHRS and YFSETQ. The receptor comes from a woman of 80 years or more with acute or convalescent COVID-19. Sequencing was performed on peripheral blood. The V and J genes are TRBV5-1 and TRBJ2-3, with TRBD2 matching over 7 bases. CDR3 sequence: CASSLAASGGAVSDTQYF. As DNA, the CDR3 is TGCGCCAGCAGCTTGGCTGCTAGCGGCGGAGCCGTATCAGATACGCAGTATTTT.